A selection of T cell receptor beta chains follows, all from one sample in a study of response to subunit inactivated influenza vaccine. Each CDR3 protein gets one entry after TCRdb re-called the RT-PCR reads with MiXCR. The sample has 450,000 to 550,000 distinct CDR3 sequences, about 25% seen once. The sample here was CD4+ T cells sorted from PBMCs, taken 5 days after vaccination. All receptors derive from a man aged 50-59 years who received an inactivated influenza vaccine. Both conserved end residues are part of each CDR3. Fields, in order: clone size, D gene, V gene, J gene, CDR3 DNA, CDR3 protein. The D gene is left open where the match is weak. Expanded clones get a size class; other rows say once, few or many, or leave the size out.

NA	TRBD2	TRBV7-2	TRBJ2-1	TGTGCCAGCAGCTTAGTAGGAAGCGGGGGGACTTATAATGAGCAGTTCTTC	CASSLVGSGGTYNEQFF
NA	NA	TRBV3-1	TRBJ2-2	TGTGCCAGCAGCCAAGCAGCCGTCGGGGAGCTGTTTTTT	CASSQAAVGELFF
few	NA	TRBV12-3/TRBV12-4	TRBJ1-1	TGTGCCAGCAGTTTAAGGGCCGGGGGCACTGAAGCTTTCTTT	CASSLRAGGTEAFF
NA	NA	TRBV9	TRBJ2-7	TGTGCCAGCTCCAAAGGGCCGGAGGGGAACGAGCAGTACTTC	CASSKGPEGNEQYF
NA	TRBD1	TRBV5-1	TRBJ1-1	TGCGCCAGCAGCCTAACAGGACAGGCCCGGGGAGCTTTCTTT	CASSLTGQARGAFF
NA	TRBD2	TRBV5-1	TRBJ2-1	TGCGCCAGCACCCAGCCAGCGGGGGGTTTCGATGAGCAGTTCTTC	CASTQPAGGFDEQFF
NA	TRBD2	TRBV20-1	TRBJ2-3	TGCAGTGCTAGAGACCGAATTAGCGGGAGACCTAGCACAGATACGCAGTATTTT	CSARDRISGRPSTDTQYF
few	NA	TRBV15	TRBJ2-2	TGTGCCACCAGCAAGGGTCTGGACACCGGGGAGCTGTTTTTT	CATSKGLDTGELFF
NA	NA	TRBV7-2	TRBJ2-7	TGTGCCAGCAGCTCAAGGGGACATGTGGCCTACGAGCAGTACTTC	CASSSRGHVAYEQYF
many	NA	TRBV20-1	TRBJ2-7	TGCAGTGCCCAAAAAGGGGACTACGAGCAGTACTTC	CSAQKGDYEQYF
NA	NA	TRBV12-3/TRBV12-4	TRBJ1-4	TGTGCCAGCAGTTTATCGAGGCAGTCTAATGAAAAACTGTTTTTT	CASSLSRQSNEKLFF
many	NA	TRBV5-5	TRBJ2-5	TGTGCCAGCAGCTTGGCCCGAAGGGAGACCCAGTACTTC	CASSLARRETQYF
NA	TRBD2	TRBV7-6	TRBJ2-2	TGTGCCAGCAGCCCCCTAGCGGGAGGGCCAGTTACCGGGGAGCTGTTTTTT	CASSPLAGGPVTGELFF
few	TRBD1	TRBV12-3/TRBV12-4	TRBJ2-5	TGTGCCAGCAGTTCGGGGACAGCACCCCAAGAGACCCAGTACTTC	CASSSGTAPQETQYF
many	NA	TRBV12-3/TRBV12-4	TRBJ1-2	TGTGCCAGCAGTCGCGACAGTAACTATGGCTACACCTTC	CASSRDSNYGYTF
NA	NA	TRBV28	TRBJ1-2	TGTGCCAGCAGTCCCGGGACAACCTATGGCTACACCTTC	CASSPGTTYGYTF
few	NA	TRBV10-3	TRBJ2-1	TGTGCCATCAGTGAGATTGATGAGCAGTTCTTC	CAISEIDEQFF